This TCR beta chain was captured by sequencing in a study of T cells in Graves' hyperthyroidism and ophthalmopathy. Findings and caveats of the study: Blood also contained most expanded thyroid clonotypes above 0.001.

This clonotype appeared many times. As yet, its antigen is unknown. Diagnoses used clinical symptoms, serum thyroxine and TRAb, thyroid ultrasound and orbital computed tomography. From RNA transcripts, TCR beta CDR3 regions were amplified. With the HTBI primer set, the TCR CDR3 went through a first round of RT-PCR. TCRdb re-derived calls from the multiplex PCR reads in MiXCR, one entry per CDR3 protein. In the table there are roughly 260,000 distinct CDR3 sequences, 14% to 15% of which are singletons. Material for sequencing was blood. This receptor was obtained from a woman between 40 and 50 years old with Graves' hyperthyroidism that later progressed to Graves' ophthalmopathy.

CDR3 DNA sequence: TGTGCCAGCAGTCCCTCCGAGGCAGGGAAGCCCTACGAGCAGTACTTC. It codes for CASSPSEAGKPYEQYF. The chain employs TRBV27 and TRBJ2-7; TRBD1 is a possible D gene (5 bases). Trimming shortened V by 5 bases and J by 2 bases, and 19 bases separated the two germline ends. The CDR3 loop spans 16 amino acids. Germline loops: CDR1 MNHEY, CDR2 SMNVEV (reference sequence).